This T cell receptor (beta chain) originates from a study of beta chain features in type 1 diabetes. Study outcomes and limitations: Shortening of TCRB CDR3s, moderate but significant, appeared in all four CD4+ subsets of Type 1 diabetes patients.

This clone was recorded a few times. The antigen is not known. Isolation of CD4+ naive, central memory, regulatory and stem cell-like memory cells was achieved by sorting via CD45RO/CCR7/CD25/CD127/CD95/CD27. Germline V gene lookup returns CDR1 LNHNV and CDR2 YYDKDF (reference sequence). Between the trimmed V and J ends, which lost 3 bases and 0 bases, there was a span of 12 bases. The CDR3 consists of 15 residues. Expressed TCRB transcripts were sequenced because the isolated RNA had all been reverse transcribed beforehand. Reads from naive, central memory and regulatory T cell samples averaged about 3.3 million. Generated by immunoSEQ multiplex PCR, the TCRdb table keeps only in-frame clones and is missing some. The sample records about 120,000 clones, 17% being singletons.

This sequence joins TRBV15 and TRBJ2-7; TRBD1 is a possible D gene (6 bases). The TCR originated in a man aged 18 to 29 with type 1 diabetes. Sequenced sample: central memory CD4+ T cells from blood. CDR3 in DNA: TGTGCCACCAGCAGGGGGGCCCTCATCTCCTACGAGCAGTACTTC. It translates to CATSRGALISYEQYF. Full variable domain (remainder filled in from reference TRBV15 and TRBJ2-7): DAMVIQNPRYQVTQFGKPVTLSCSQTLNHNVMYWYQQKSSQAPKLLFHYYDKDFNNEADTPDNFQSRRPNTSFCFLDIRSPGLGDTAMYLCATSRGALISYEQYFGPGTRLTVT.